This entry concerns a single TCR beta chain. Its antigen is currently unknown. The V and J ends lost 1 base and 5 bases, in that order; junction bases with no gene match: 7. This CDR3 is 15 amino acids long. Germline CDR1 reads SGHAT; CDR2 reads FQNNGV. This entry comes from a study of shared clonotypes between healthy human individuals. At the level of the study: Donor composition was a couple of women and three men, aged 18 to 49. Study-wide points: Owing to a small donor count, the genetic and exposure-history diversity represented was limited. Only blood was sampled, and tissue TCR repertoires likely differ from blood ones.

DNA input for the unsorted PBMC replicate PCRs was about 0.3 ug, some 29,000 T cell genomes. TCRdb's copy holds only in-frame clones and misses some; the assay was immunoSEQ multiplex PCR. The sample records about 470,000 clones, 75% to 85% being singletons. The sample consisted of PBMCs. The V and J genes are TRBV11-2 and TRBJ1-1, with 7 bases that match TRBD1. This TCR was sampled from a woman aged 40 to 55 in good health. Some clones in this sample may be carry-over from other donors' samples. The CDR3 DNA reads TGTGCCAGCAGCTTAGGGACAGGCCCGTGGACTGAAGCTTTCTTT. It specifies CASSLGTGPWTEAFF.